Listed here is a single T cell receptor beta chain. TCRdb itself ran the reads through MiXCR, one entry per CDR3 protein. In the table there are approximately 250,000 distinct CDR3 sequences, 20% to 25% of which are singletons. This specimen belongs to a study of T cell repertoires in cytomegalovirus infection. J was trimmed by 7 bases and V by 2 bases; bases with no gene match: 3. This CDR3 region has 14 residues. Per germline, CDR1 SGHVS and CDR2 FNYEAQ. Sequencing was performed on CD8+ T cells from PBMCs. The receptor's source is a human donor in good health (CMV status not recorded). Some clones in this sample may be carry-over from other donors' samples. The chain couples TRBV7-6 to TRBJ2-1; 9 positions agree with TRBD1. In nucleotides, the CDR3 is TGTGCCAGCAGCTTAACGACAGGGGGGAATGAGCAGTTCTTC. Encoded protein: CASSLTTGGNEQFF.